This is a list of T cell receptor beta chains from one sample in a study of T-cell memory formation after mild COVID-19. TCRdb re-analysed the 5' RACE reads in MiXCR, keeping a single row per CDR3 protein. The data hold roughly 250,000 distinct CDR3 sequences, with about 16% observed a single time. Sequenced sample: PBMCs or a T cell subset sorted from them (not recorded which). Receptors were obtained from a man aged 18 to 30 who had mild COVID-19 (a few samples of this study predate the infection). Cell type and time point are not known. Each CDR3 is given with its conserved first and last residue. Fields, in order: D gene, clone size, J gene, V gene, CDR3 DNA, CDR3 protein. A D gene is named only where the DNA matches it firmly. Not all rows give a size; the values are once, few, many and, for expanded clones, a class.

>.|.|TRBJ2-3|TRBV29-1
TGCAGCGTTGGGAGTGTCTGGGGGCGACTTAGCACAGATACGCAGTATTTT
CSVGSVWGRLSTDTQYF
>TRBD1|.|TRBJ1-5|TRBV6-1
TGTGCCAGCAGTGATCCAGGACAGGGAAAAAATCAGCCCCAGCATTTT
CASSDPGQGKNQPQHF
>.|.|TRBJ2-3|TRBV5-1
TGCGCCAGCAGCTTACCGGCAGATACGCAGTATTTT
CASSLPADTQYF
>.|.|TRBJ2-4|TRBV20-1
TGCAGTGCTGCGTCCCTCGGTCTAGCCAAAAACATTCAGTACTTC
CSAASLGLAKNIQYF
>.|few|TRBJ2-2|TRBV20-1
TGCAGTGCTAGAGGGGGTTGGGTTTCGAACACCGGGGAGCTGTTTTTT
CSARGGWVSNTGELFF
>TRBD1|few|TRBJ1-1|TRBV12-3/TRBV12-4
TGTGCCAGCAGTTTTGACAGGGCGGGGACTGAAGCTTTCTTT
CASSFDRAGTEAFF
>.|.|TRBJ1-1|TRBV7-2
TGTGCCAGCAGCTCCTATCCGCACACTGAAGCTTTCTTT
CASSSYPHTEAFF
>.|.|TRBJ2-1|TRBV20-1
TGCAGTGCTAGAGGGGGGTCTTCCTACAATGAGCAGTTCTTC
CSARGGSSYNEQFF
>TRBD2|few|TRBJ2-3|TRBV5-6
TGTGCCAGCAGTCGAAGACTAGCGGGGGACGTGACAGATACGCAGTATTTT
CASSRRLAGDVTDTQYF
>.|.|TRBJ2-5|TRBV2
TGTGCCAGCACCGGGACACGCATAAGGGAGACCCAGTACTTC
CASTGTRIRETQYF
>.|.|TRBJ2-1|TRBV10-3
TGTGCCATCAGTGAGTCGGGGCAGGCGTCCTACAATGAGCAGTTCTTC
CAISESGQASYNEQFF
>.|.|TRBJ1-2|TRBV28
TGTGCCAGCAGTTTATGGGACACCTATAACTATGGCTACACCTTC
CASSLWDTYNYGYTF
>.|few|TRBJ1-5|TRBV7-2
TGTGCCAGCAGCTTAGGTCTCCTAGGACAACTAAATCAGCCCCAGCATTTT
CASSLGLLGQLNQPQHF
>.|many|TRBJ2-1|TRBV5-1
TGCGCCAGCAGCTTGGAAGGGGTTGGTGGTGAGCAGTTCTTC
CASSLEGVGGEQFF
>TRBD1|.|TRBJ2-2|TRBV9
TGTGCCAGCAGCGACCCGGGGACAGGGGGCATTGACACCGGGGAGCTGTTTTTT
CASSDPGTGGIDTGELFF
>TRBD1|few|TRBJ1-1|TRBV25-1
TGTGCCAGCACCACAGGGGACCGGAACACTGAAGCTTTCTTT
CASTTGDRNTEAFF
>.|few|TRBJ1-1|TRBV21-1
TGTGCCAGCAGCAAAGGGACAGCCCCGAACACTGAAGCTTTCTTT
CASSKGTAPNTEAFF